This T cell receptor (beta chain) was obtained from a study of response to subunit inactivated influenza vaccine. Germline V gene sequence: CDR1 SEHNR, CDR2 FQNEAQ (reference sequence). V was pared by 4 bases and J by 8 bases, with 8 bases of the junction left unmatched. The CDR3 contains 15 residues. Regarding the study as a whole: A suggestion made by the authors is that each seasonal influenza vaccination recruits few new T cells.

TCRdb redid the calling of the RT-PCR reads with MiXCR, one entry per CDR3 protein. Among hundreds of thousands of distinct CDR3 sequences listed, around 18% were seen once. This clonotype was observed a handful of times. No antigen is known for it. The V call is TRBV7-9, the J call TRBJ2-1; 10 nucleotides agree with TRBD2. The input for sequencing was PBMCs from blood, taken 4 to 6 days after vaccination. The clonotype comes from a man aged 50 or older who received an inactivated influenza vaccine. In nucleotides, the CDR3 is TGTGCCAGCAGCTCAGTGGAGCTAGCGGGAGATGAGCAGTTCTTC. Translated: CASSSVELAGDEQFF.